This TCR beta chain emerged from a study of molecular identifiers for immune sequencing clone quantification. Study-wide context: Replicate RNA from roughly 21,000 or 96,000 naive CD8 T cells formed five aliquots; four were sequenced. Study-level points and caveats: The share of molecules held by clones above 20 RNA copies was over 97% in effector cells and under 1% in naive cells. Should identical TCR molecules share a barcode, the sizes of highly expanded clones could be underestimated.

TCRdb re-called the PCR reads through MiXCR, storing one row per CDR3 protein. The top ten clones hold approximately 1% of a sample with over 85,000 distinct CDR3 sequences, 20% to 25% of them seen once. This clonotype has a handful of counts. Its antigen is undetermined. Trimming took 4 bases from V and 3 from J, leaving 13 bases between them. Germline V gene sequence: CDR1 LGHDT, CDR2 YNNKEL (reference sequence). This CDR3 has 15 residues. Sequencing was done on a sample of naive CD8+ T cells from blood, with Jurkat cell RNA spiked in. This sample's subset: FACS-sorted CD8+CD4-CCR7+CD45RA+ naive T cells. The rearrangement links TRBV3-1 to TRBJ2-1, with a tentative D call TRBD2 (6 bases). This receptor was taken from a human donor in good health. Some libraries in this study had Jurkat cell RNA spiked in. CDR3 residues: CASSPEWEVYNEQFF. CDR3 nucleotide sequence: TGTGCCAGCAGCCCAGAGTGGGAGGTCTACAATGAGCAGTTCTTC.